The sequence of this T cell receptor (beta chain) was determined in a study of CD8 T cells in ankylosing spondylitis. About this clonotype: Its antigen is currently unknown.

Regarding the study as a whole: There was reportedly significant enrichment of clones that were disease-linked in matched ankylosing spondylitis synovial fluid. Blood from ankylosing spondylitis patients appeared to carry a characteristic roughly 8-variant TCR beta motif. Researchers report that disease-linked clones proved CD8+ and relatively rare in peripheral blood. Previous work reported some of these motif variants in the synovial fluid and blood of reactive arthritis.

Germline V lookup: CDR1 SGHKS, CDR2 YYEKEE (reference sequence). V lost 0 bases to trimming and J lost 11 bases; unmatched junction nucleotides: 11. There are 15 residues in the CDR3. Quantitative 5'-RACE with molecular barcodes generated TCR beta libraries. In TCRdb, the 5' RACE reads were re-called with MiXCR into one record per CDR3 protein. The data hold over 700,000 distinct CDR3 sequences, with around a fifth observed a single time. The chain is built from TRBV5-5 and TRBJ2-1, with 7 bases fitting TRBD1. The source material was blood, either unsorted or a sorted T cell fraction (not recorded which). The TCR originated in a male donor with ankylosing spondylitis. CDR3 region: CASSLGTGTRDKQFF. DNA of the CDR3: TGTGCCAGCAGCTTGGGGACAGGCACCCGAGATAAGCAGTTCTTC.